Presented here are 10 T cell receptor beta chains from one specimen sequenced in a study of T cells after yellow fever vaccination. TCRdb independently ran MiXCR on the 5' RACE reads; one entry per CDR3 protein. The data contain over 10,000 distinct CDR3 sequences, 5.5% to 6% of them seen just once; the ten biggest clones take up roughly 0.9%. Material: PBMCs, either bulk or a sorted T-cell subset (CD4+, CD8+, memory, or dextramer-sorted; not recorded which), obtained on the day of the yellow fever booster vaccination. The receptors derive from a man aged 25 to 40 who received the YFV17D yellow fever vaccine.

The CDR3 DNA follows: TGTGCCAGCAGTTTGTTAGGGAAGGAATCATTTGGTGGCTACACCTTC. Protein: CASSLLGKESFGGYTF. This chain connects TRBV6-5 to TRBJ1-2; D remains unclear. The CDR3 contains 16 residues. V gave up 4 bases and J gave up 7 bases, with 22 bases separating them. Looked up from germline, CDR1 is MNHEY and CDR2 is SVGAGI.

By sample fraction, this clonotype is medium-sized. The chain recombines TRBV12-3 or TRBV12-4 with TRBJ2-2; D gene unclear. The length of the CDR3 is 13 residues. V was shortened by 6 bases and J by 7 bases, with 12 bases between the two germline ends. The chain's CDR3 is CASRPREVGELFF. Written as DNA, the CDR3 is TGTGCCAGCAGACCTCGCGAGGTCGGGGAGCTGTTTTTT.

Ten or more counts support this clonotype. CDR3 bases: TGTGCCAGCAGATGGGACAGGACTAATTCACCCCTCCACTTT. Protein product: CASRWDRTNSPLHF. The chain combines TRBV2 with TRBJ1-6; TRBD1 aligns across 8 bases. The CDR3 has 14 amino acids. Trimming took 6 bases from V and 6 from J; bases not matched to a gene: 4. Germline assignment: CDR1 SNHLY and CDR2 FYNNEI. Supplemented by reference TRBV2 and TRBJ1-6, the full variable domain reads EPEVTQTPSHQVTQMGQEVILRCVPISNHLYFYWYRQILGQKVEFLVSFYNNEISEKSEIFDDQFSVERPDGSNFTLKIRSTKLEDSAMYFCASRWDRTNSPLHFGNGTRLTVT.

The table lists this clonotype with many counts. V and J are TRBV20-1 and TRBJ2-1; TRBD2 matches at 7 bases. With 4 bases clipped from V and 6 bases from J, the junction kept 15 bases outside the gene matches. This CDR3 has 16 residues. Looked up from germline, CDR1 is DFQATT and CDR2 is SNEGSKA (reference sequence). This chain's CDR3 is CSAKSLVAGVRNEQFF. As DNA, the CDR3 is TGCAGTGCTAAGAGTCTCGTGGCGGGAGTACGCAATGAGCAGTTCTTC.

This clonotype was counted ten times or more. V gene TRBV28 combines with J gene TRBJ2-3, with TRBD2 identical over 9 bases. The CDR3 runs 17 residues. J lost 5 bases, V lost 2 bases, and 11 bases had no gene match. Looked up from germline, CDR1 is MDHEN and CDR2 is SYDVKM. CDR3 protein: CASSLIGGGRAIDTQYF. The DNA of the CDR3 is TGTGCCAGCAGTTTAATAGGGGGCGGGAGGGCCATAGATACGCAGTATTTT. The whole variable domain, filled in from reference TRBV28 and TRBJ2-3, reads DVKVTQSSRYLVKRTGEKVFLECVQDMDHENMFWYRQDPGLGLRLIYFSYDVKMKEKGDIPEGYSVSREKKERFSLILESASTNQTSMYLCASSLIGGGRAIDTQYFGPGTRLTVL.

The table lists this clonotype with many counts. This chain joins TRBV3-1 and TRBJ2-6, with 7 bases matching TRBD1. CDR3 length equals 18 residues. The V and J ends lost 5 bases and 4 bases, in that order; junction bases with no gene match: 14. In germline, CDR1 is LGHDT, CDR2 YNNKEL (reference sequence). The CDR3 region has the DNA TGTGCCAGCAGCATCCAAGGACAGGTAGAGCTCGGGGCCAACGTCCTGACTTTC. This gives the protein CASSIQGQVELGANVLTF.

In this sample, this clonotype turned up a few times. The chain has TRBV20-1 and TRBJ2-3; 8 bases line up with TRBD2. CDR1 is DFQATT and CDR2 is SNEGSKA in the germline V gene (reference sequence). V trimming: 3 bases; J trimming: 3 bases; junction bases outside the gene matches: 2. The CDR3 spans 13 residues. The CDR3 loop reads CSASIAGTDTQYF. DNA for the CDR3: TGCAGTGCTAGTATAGCGGGAACAGATACGCAGTATTTT.

Points on this clonotype: Germline is not matched at one junction end, which may reflect a read error. This chain links TRBV3-1 with TRBJ2-7; possible D gene TRBD1, 6 bases. The germline V gene encodes CDR1 LGHDT and CDR2 YNNKEL (reference sequence). This CDR3 is 19 amino acids long. CDR3 loop: CACSKQAPWTETGDYEQYF. CDR3 nucleotides: TGTGCCTGCAGCAAGCAGGCCCCATGGACCGAGACAGGAGACTACGAGCAGTACTTC.

This clonotype qualifies as medium-sized. The CDR3 nucleotides read TGCGCCAGCAGCCTCGACCCAGGAAGCTCCTACAATGAGCAGTTCTTC. Protein: CASSLDPGSSYNEQFF. This chain joins TRBV5-1 and TRBJ2-1; D not resolved. The CDR3 runs to 16 residues. The germline gives CDR1 SGHRS, CDR2 YFSETQ. V lost 4 bases to trimming and J lost 0 bases, with 14 bases between them.

This clonotype was seen at least ten times. The V and J genes are TRBV6-4 and TRBJ1-5, with TRBD1 identical over 9 bases. The junction had 6 bases not matched to a gene; V was cut back by 2 bases and J by 4 bases. CDR3 size: 16 residues. Looked up from germline, CDR1 is MRHNA and CDR2 is SNTAGT. The CDR3 loop is CASSDHPGQGNQPQHF. CDR3 nucleotides: TGTGCCAGCAGTGACCATCCGGGACAGGGTAATCAGCCCCAGCATTTT.